This T cell receptor (beta chain) was sequenced for a study of CD8 T cells in ankylosing spondylitis. Study-wide results and limits: The authors reported significant enrichment of disease-linked clones in matched ankylosing spondylitis synovial fluid. Roughly eight highly homologous variants made up a TCR beta motif, and this motif appeared characteristic of ankylosing spondylitis blood. Disease-linked clones had a CD8+ phenotype and relatively low frequency in peripheral blood.

Researchers built TCR beta libraries using quantitative 5'-RACE with molecular barcodes. Each CDR3 protein gets one entry after TCRdb re-called the 5' RACE reads with MiXCR. The table lists 190,000 or so distinct CDR3 sequences, over 10% of them singletons. V dropped 3 bases and J dropped 4; count of bases not matched to a gene: 8. The CDR3 spans 16 residues. Points on this clonotype: The antigen remains undetermined.

The receptor was isolated from a male donor with ankylosing spondylitis or in good health (not recorded which). This chain joins TRBV12-3 or TRBV12-4 and TRBJ2-3; 9 positions match TRBD1. Sequenced input: blood, either unsorted or a sorted T cell fraction (not recorded which). The CDR3 DNA reads TGTGCCAGCAGTTTGGTACAGGGGGCAGGTTCAGATACGCAGTATTTT. It is translated as CASSLVQGAGSDTQYF.